A selection of T cell receptor beta chains follows, all from one sample in a study of OX40 agonist ivuxolimab in advanced cancers. Assay: immunoSEQ multiplex PCR; the TCRdb copy retains only in-frame clones and omits some. The sample includes about 79,000 clones, approximately 84% seen only once; the top ten take 0.45% to 0.6%. The starting material was CD4+ or CD8+ T cells sorted from blood, obtained in a trial of the OX40 agonist ivuxolimab. The receptors come from an adult with an advanced solid tumor such as melanoma, head and neck, liver or kidney cancer. The CDR3 runs from the conserved cysteine through the conserved F or W. A D gene is named only where the DNA matches it firmly. Clone size is not always given. Where it is, it says once, few, many or a class for expanded clones.

V	D	J	size	length	DNA	CDR3
TRBV19	NA	TRBJ1-1	NA	14	TGTGCCAGTAGTATAGGTTACAGACACACTGAAGCTTTCTTT	CASSIGYRHTEAFF
TRBV7-3	NA	TRBJ1-1	NA	17	TGTGCCAGCAGCCCGGGTTTGGGACACGCCTTGAACACTGAAGCTTTCTTT	CASSPGLGHALNTEAFF
TRBV19	NA	TRBJ2-3	NA	14	TGTGCCAGTAGTATACAGGGGATCACAGATACGCAGTATTTT	CASSIQGITDTQYF
TRBV14	NA	TRBJ2-5	NA	13	TGTGCCAGCAGCCAAGGAATGGGGGAGACCCAGTACTTC	CASSQGMGETQYF
TRBV9	NA	TRBJ1-1	NA	14	TGTGCCAGCAGCGTCAGTTCATTCCCCACTGAAGCTTTCTTT	CASSVSSFPTEAFF
TRBV6-5	NA	TRBJ1-1	NA	13	TGTGCCAGCAGTACGGGAGTAGCCACTGAAGCTTTCTTT	CASSTGVATEAFF
TRBV28	NA	TRBJ2-5	NA	14	TGTGCCAGCAGCTTTATTCAGGGTTGGGAGACCCAGTACTTC	CASSFIQGWETQYF
TRBV4-3	NA	TRBJ2-3	once	13	TGCGCCAGCAGCCAAGATAAGGGAGGTACGCAGTATTTT	CASSQDKGGTQYF
TRBV19	NA	TRBJ2-3	NA	15	TGTGCCAGTAGTATAAGGGGGGGAAAGGAGGATACGCAGTATTTT	CASSIRGGKEDTQYF
TRBV5-1	TRBD2	TRBJ2-7	NA	17	TGCGCCAGCAGCTCGGGCCCAGCGGGGGGTCAAGGGCGCGAGCAGTACTTC	CASSSGPAGGQGREQYF
TRBV7-9	NA	TRBJ1-5	NA	13	TGTGCCTCTCAGGACGGGGGAGCTCAGCCCCAGCATTTT	CASQDGGAQPQHF
TRBV25-1	TRBD1	TRBJ2-7	NA	11	TGTGCCAGCAGGACAGGGTTTGAGCAGTACTTC	CASRTGFEQYF
TRBV7-8	NA	TRBJ1-6	NA	14	TGTGCCAGCAGCCGCACAGCAACCAATTCACCCCTCCACTTT	CASSRTATNSPLHF
TRBV30	NA	TRBJ1-1	NA	13	TGTGCCTGGAGTGTACAGGAAAACACTGAAGCTTTCTTT	CAWSVQENTEAFF
TRBV6-5	TRBD2	TRBJ2-1	NA	15	TGTGCCAGCAGTTCGGCTAGCGGGAGTGTTAATGAGCAGTTCTTC	CASSSASGSVNEQFF
TRBV2	NA	TRBJ1-3	many	16	TGTGCCAGCACCCGAGGGGGTGGGCGCACTGGAAACACCATATATTTT	CASTRGGGRTGNTIYF
TRBV7-2	TRBD1	TRBJ2-5	NA	14	TGTGCCAGCAGCCTTAGACAGGGAAGAGAGACCCAGTACTTC	CASSLRQGRETQYF
TRBV10-2	TRBD1	TRBJ2-7	NA	14	TGCGCCAACAAACCCGGGACAGGGACCTACGAGCAGTACTTC	CANKPGTGTYEQYF
TRBV10-3	NA	TRBJ1-5	NA	14	TGTGCCATCAGTGATGGGCAGGGAGGTCAGCCCCAGCATTTT	CAISDGQGGQPQHF
TRBV4-3	TRBD2	TRBJ2-1	NA	17	TGCGCCAGCAGCCCCCGAGCGGGGTTTAGCTCCTACAATGAGCAGTTCTTC	CASSPRAGFSSYNEQFF
TRBV6-6	NA	TRBJ1-2	once	16	TGTGCCAGCAGCTTAGGCGGCAGGGGAATCGGCTATGGCTACACCTTC	CASSLGGRGIGYGYTF
TRBV27	NA	TRBJ2-4	NA	15	TGTGCCAGCAGTCCCTATTCCCTAGCCAAAAACATTCAGTACTTC	CASSPYSLAKNIQYF
TRBV4-3	NA	TRBJ1-4	NA	15	TGCGCCAGCAGCCAAGAATACAGGGATAATGAAAAACTGTTTTTT	CASSQEYRDNEKLFF
TRBV4-3	NA	TRBJ2-2	NA	14	TGCGCCAGCAGCCGGCAAGGGGAAACCGGGGAGCTGTTTTTT	CASSRQGETGELFF
TRBV6-1	NA	TRBJ2-2	NA	16	TGTGCCAGCAGTGCCGAAGGGCCAGTCAGCACCGGGGAGCTGTTTTTT	CASSAEGPVSTGELFF
TRBV27	NA	TRBJ2-7	NA	17	TGTGCCAGCAGTTTAAGGCCTCGGGCGGAGCCGACCTACGAGCAGTACTTC	CASSLRPRAEPTYEQYF
TRBV4-3	NA	TRBJ1-4	NA	17	TGCGCCAGCAGCCAAGGAGACCCGACTGGGACTAATGAAAAACTGTTTTTT	CASSQGDPTGTNEKLFF
TRBV7-2	TRBD2	TRBJ2-7	NA	14	TGTGCCAGCAGCCCCCGACTAGCGGCCTACGAGCAGTACTTC	CASSPRLAAYEQYF
TRBV18	NA	TRBJ2-5	NA	14	TGTGCCAGCTCACGATTAGGACTTCAAGAGACCCAGTACTTC	CASSRLGLQETQYF
TRBV5-1	NA	TRBJ2-7	few	13	TGCGCCAGCAGCTTGGACAGGTTGTACGAGCAGTACTTC	CASSLDRLYEQYF
TRBV7-2	NA	TRBJ1-2	NA	11	TGTGCCAGCAGCTTAAACTATGGCTACACCTTC	CASSLNYGYTF
TRBV4-1	NA	TRBJ1-4	NA	14	TGCGCCAGCAGCCAGGCAGGGGACGATAGAAAACTGTTTTTT	CASSQAGDDRKLFF
TRBV28	NA	TRBJ2-1	NA	15	TGTGCCAGCACCACTGGGGGGGCGGGATACAATGAGCAGTTCTTC	CASTTGGAGYNEQFF
TRBV6-5	TRBD2	TRBJ2-7	NA	15	TGTGCCAGCAGTTCCCCCGGGACTACCTCCTACGAGCAGTACTTC	CASSSPGTTSYEQYF
TRBV30	NA	TRBJ1-2	NA	13	TGTGCCGGTCAGGGGCGAAACCTCTATGGCTACACCTTC	CAGQGRNLYGYTF
TRBV5-1	NA	TRBJ1-1	once	15	TGCGCCAGCAGCCCGGCAGGCGCCATGAACACTGAAGCTTTCTTT	CASSPAGAMNTEAFF
TRBV5-6	TRBD2	TRBJ2-1	NA	15	TGTGCCAGCAGCGGCCTAGCGGGGATATACAATGAGCAGTTCTTC	CASSGLAGIYNEQFF